These T cell receptor beta chains were read from a single sample in a study of cytomegalovirus exposure and HLA in healthy donors. Using immunoSEQ multiplex PCR, the repertoire was profiled, and TCRdb retains in-frame clones only, with some absent. The sample lists 130,000 to 150,000 clones, around three quarters seen once, with 2.1% in the top ten. Sequences were obtained from PBMCs. The receptor source for this set is a man aged 40-49 years in good health and CMV-seronegative. Both conserved end residues are part of each CDR3.

j_call v_call cdr3_aa
TRBJ2-5 TRBV30 CAWSGALAHQETQYF
TRBJ2-2 TRBV11-2 CASKLGGEHRGAVF
TRBJ2-1 TRBV6-5 CASSSPGFQYNEQFF
TRBJ1-2 TRBV5-1 CASSFETSNYGYPF
TRBJ2-7 TRBV4-3 CASSQDPPGRGEQYF
TRBJ1-1 TRBV5-6 CASSWGGDPEAFF
TRBJ1-2 TRBV13 CASSLTLTAPGRGGYTF
TRBJ2-7 TRBV5-1 CASSLTGPYEQYF
TRBJ2-3 TRBV4-1 CASSQDDGTGEAPQYF
TRBJ2-5 TRBV27 CASSSQGAQETQYF
TRBJ1-2 TRBV7-2 CAEGREGYTF
TRBJ1-5 TRBV2 CASRSTGSGNQPQHF
TRBJ1-4 TRBV6-6 CASSSGTGVEKLFF
TRBJ2-2 TRBV5-6 CASSLDIAGGELFF
TRBJ2-7 TRBV25-1 CASSANRDRAYEQYF
TRBJ2-3 TRBV4-1 CASSLRPGQGITDTQYF
TRBJ1-1 TRBV7-9 CASSLALAGNTEAFF
TRBJ1-2 TRBV9 CASGETAGIDYYGYTF
TRBJ1-5 TRBV7-8 CASSLVRTLSNQPQHF
TRBJ1-5 TRBV19 CASSGGTGYGGQPQHF
TRBJ2-3 TRBV7-2 CASSLLAGGPIDTQYF
TRBJ1-2 TRBV7-6 CASSLGDRGQGGYTF
TRBJ1-5 TRBV28 CASSLPRGDQPQHF
TRBJ1-2 TRBV6-5 CASSPGVSGYTF
TRBJ1-1 TRBV7-9 CASSSGRRQGANKPTEAFF
TRBJ2-1 TRBV14 CASSERTGPYNEQFF
TRBJ2-1 TRBV6-5 CASSYLGRGEQFF
TRBJ1-6 TRBV5-8 CASSLAGIYNSPLHF
TRBJ2-7 TRBV28 CASRLAGGYEQYF
TRBJ1-5 TRBV5-1 CASSLGPGGGQPQHF
TRBJ2-1 TRBV4-1 CASSQRLAGGPGNEQFF